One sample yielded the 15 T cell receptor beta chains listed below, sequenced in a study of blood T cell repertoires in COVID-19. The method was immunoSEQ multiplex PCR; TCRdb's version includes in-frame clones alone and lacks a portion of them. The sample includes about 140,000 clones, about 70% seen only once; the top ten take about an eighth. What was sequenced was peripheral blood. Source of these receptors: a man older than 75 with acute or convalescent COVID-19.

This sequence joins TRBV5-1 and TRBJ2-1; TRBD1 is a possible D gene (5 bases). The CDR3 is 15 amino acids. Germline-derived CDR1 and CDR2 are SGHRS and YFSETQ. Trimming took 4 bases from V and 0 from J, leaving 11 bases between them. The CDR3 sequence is CASSGTGYSYNEQFF. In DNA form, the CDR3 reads TGCGCCAGCAGCGGAACAGGATACTCCTACAATGAGCAGTTCTTC.

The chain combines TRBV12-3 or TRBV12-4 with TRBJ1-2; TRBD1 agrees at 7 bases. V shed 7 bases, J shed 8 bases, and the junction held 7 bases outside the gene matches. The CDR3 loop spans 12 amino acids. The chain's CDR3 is CASTRDSYGYTF. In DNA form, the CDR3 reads TGTGCCAGCACCCGGGACAGTTACGGCTACACCTTC.

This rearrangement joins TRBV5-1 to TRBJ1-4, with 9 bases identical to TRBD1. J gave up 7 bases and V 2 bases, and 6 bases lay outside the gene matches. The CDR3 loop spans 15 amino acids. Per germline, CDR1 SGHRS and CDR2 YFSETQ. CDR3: CASSLWDREAEKLFF. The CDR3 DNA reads TGCGCCAGCAGCTTATGGGACAGGGAGGCTGAAAAACTGTTTTTT. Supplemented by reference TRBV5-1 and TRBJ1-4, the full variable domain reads KAGVTQTPRYLIKTRGQQVTLSCSPISGHRSVSWYQQTPGQGLQFLFEYFSETQRNKGNFPGRFSGRQFSNSRSEMNVSTLELGDSALYLCASSLWDREAEKLFFGSGTQLSVL.

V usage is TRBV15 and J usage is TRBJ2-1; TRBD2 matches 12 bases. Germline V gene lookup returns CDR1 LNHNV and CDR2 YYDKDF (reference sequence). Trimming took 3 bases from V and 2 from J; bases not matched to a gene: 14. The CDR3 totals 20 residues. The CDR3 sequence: CATSSPRGLAGGSAYNEQFF. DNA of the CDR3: TGTGCCACCAGCAGCCCCAGGGGGCTAGCGGGGGGGTCCGCCTACAATGAGCAGTTCTTC.

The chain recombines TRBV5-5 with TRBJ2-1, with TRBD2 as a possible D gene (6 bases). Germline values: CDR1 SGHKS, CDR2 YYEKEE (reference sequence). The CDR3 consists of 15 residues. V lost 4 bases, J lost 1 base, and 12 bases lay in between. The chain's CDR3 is CASSGDGGSYNEQFF. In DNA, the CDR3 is TGTGCCAGCAGCGGGGACGGGGGTTCCTACAATGAGCAGTTCTTC.

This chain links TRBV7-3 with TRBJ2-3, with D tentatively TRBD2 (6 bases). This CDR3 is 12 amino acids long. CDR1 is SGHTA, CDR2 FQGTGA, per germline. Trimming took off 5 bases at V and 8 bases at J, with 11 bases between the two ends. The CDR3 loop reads CASSGVGGTQYF. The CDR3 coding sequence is TGTGCCAGCAGCGGCGTGGGGGGTACGCAGTATTTT.

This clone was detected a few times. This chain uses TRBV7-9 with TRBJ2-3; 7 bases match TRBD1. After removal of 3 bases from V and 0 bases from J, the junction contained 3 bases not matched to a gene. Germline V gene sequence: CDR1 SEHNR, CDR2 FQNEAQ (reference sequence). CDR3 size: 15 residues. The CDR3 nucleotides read TGTGCCAGCAGCTTCCAGGGGGAGAGCACAGATACGCAGTATTTT. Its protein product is CASSFQGESTDTQYF.

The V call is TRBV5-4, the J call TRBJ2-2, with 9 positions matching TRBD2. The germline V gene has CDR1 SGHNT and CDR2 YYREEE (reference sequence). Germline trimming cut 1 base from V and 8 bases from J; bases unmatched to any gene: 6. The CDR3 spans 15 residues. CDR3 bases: TGTGCCAGCAGCTTGAAGCGGGGGGCAGGTGGGGAGCTGTTTTTT. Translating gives CASSLKRGAGGELFF.

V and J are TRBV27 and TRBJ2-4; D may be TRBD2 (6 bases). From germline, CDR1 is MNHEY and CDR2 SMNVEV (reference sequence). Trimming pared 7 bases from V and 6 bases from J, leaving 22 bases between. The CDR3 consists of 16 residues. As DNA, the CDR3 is TGTGCCAGCAAGGGTCTGGGAGGAGGGCTAGTAAACATTCAGTACTTC. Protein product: CASKGLGGGLVNIQYF.

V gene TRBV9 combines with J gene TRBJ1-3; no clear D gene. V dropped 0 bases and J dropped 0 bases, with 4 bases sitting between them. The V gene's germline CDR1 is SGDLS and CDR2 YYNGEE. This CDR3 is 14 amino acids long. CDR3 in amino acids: CASSVGSSGNTIYF. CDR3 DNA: TGTGCCAGCAGCGTAGGTAGCTCTGGAAACACCATATATTTT.

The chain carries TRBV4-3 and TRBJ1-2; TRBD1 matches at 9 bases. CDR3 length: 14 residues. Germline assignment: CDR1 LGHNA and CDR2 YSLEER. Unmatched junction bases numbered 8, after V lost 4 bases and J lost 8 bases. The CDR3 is CASSPDRGNDGYTF. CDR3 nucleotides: TGCGCCAGCAGCCCGGACAGGGGCAACGACGGCTACACCTTC.

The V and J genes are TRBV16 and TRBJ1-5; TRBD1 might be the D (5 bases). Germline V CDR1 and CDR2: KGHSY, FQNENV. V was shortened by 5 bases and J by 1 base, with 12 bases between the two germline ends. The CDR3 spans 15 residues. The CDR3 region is CASSERGGSNQPQHF. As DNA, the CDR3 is TGTGCCAGCAGCGAACGGGGGGGGAGCAATCAGCCCCAGCATTTT.

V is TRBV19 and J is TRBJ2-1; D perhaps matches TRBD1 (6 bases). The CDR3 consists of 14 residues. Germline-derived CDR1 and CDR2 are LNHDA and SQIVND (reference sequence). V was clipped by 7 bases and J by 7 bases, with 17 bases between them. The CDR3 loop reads CASTVQGAENEQFF. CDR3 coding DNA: TGTGCCAGTACCGTACAGGGCGCAGAAAATGAGCAGTTCTTC.

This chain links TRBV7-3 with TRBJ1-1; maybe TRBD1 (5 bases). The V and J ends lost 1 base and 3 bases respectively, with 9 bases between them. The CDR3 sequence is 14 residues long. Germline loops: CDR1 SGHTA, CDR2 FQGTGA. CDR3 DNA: TGTGCCAGCAGCTTAAATAGGGGTGACACTGAAGCTTTCTTT. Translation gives CASSLNRGDTEAFF.

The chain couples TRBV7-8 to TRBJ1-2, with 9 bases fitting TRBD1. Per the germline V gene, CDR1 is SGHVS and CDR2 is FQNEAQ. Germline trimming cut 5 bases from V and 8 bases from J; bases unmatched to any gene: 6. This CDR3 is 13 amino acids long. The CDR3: CASSHRDRVGYTF. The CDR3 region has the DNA TGTGCCAGCAGCCACAGGGACAGGGTCGGCTACACCTTC.